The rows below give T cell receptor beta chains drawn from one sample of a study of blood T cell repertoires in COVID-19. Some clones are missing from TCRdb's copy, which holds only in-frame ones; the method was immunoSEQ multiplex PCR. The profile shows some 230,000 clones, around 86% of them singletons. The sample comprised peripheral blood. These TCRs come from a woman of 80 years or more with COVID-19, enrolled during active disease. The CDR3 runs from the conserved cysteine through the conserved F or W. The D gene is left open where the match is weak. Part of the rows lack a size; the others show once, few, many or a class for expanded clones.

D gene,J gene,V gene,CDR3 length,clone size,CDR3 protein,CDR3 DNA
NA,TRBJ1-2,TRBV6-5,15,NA,CASSFGQTRLYGYTF,TGTGCCAGCAGTTTCGGACAGACAAGACTCTATGGCTACACCTTC
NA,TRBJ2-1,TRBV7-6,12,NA,CASSWHSGEQFF,TGTGCCAGCAGCTGGCACTCGGGTGAGCAGTTCTTC
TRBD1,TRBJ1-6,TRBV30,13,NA,CAGSGTGDSPLHF,TGTGCCGGGTCCGGGACAGGGGATTCACCCCTCCACTTT
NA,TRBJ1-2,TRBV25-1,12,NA,CASSGGSSGYTF,TGTGCCAGCAGTGGAGGCAGTTCGGGCTACACCTTC
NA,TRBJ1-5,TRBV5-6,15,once,CASSLGANSNQPQHF,TGTGCCAGCAGCTTGGGGGCCAATAGCAATCAGCCCCAGCATTTT
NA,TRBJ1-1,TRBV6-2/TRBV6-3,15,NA,CASSPSVAWNTEAFF,TGTGCCAGCAGCCCCTCGGTCGCCTGGAACACTGAAGCTTTCTTT
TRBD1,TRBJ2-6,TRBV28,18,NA,CATSRPGQGTSGANVLTF,TGTGCCACTTCTCGACCGGGACAGGGCACCTCTGGGGCCAACGTCCTGACTTTC
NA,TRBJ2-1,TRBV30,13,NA,CAYAGSSYNEQFF,TGTGCCTACGCGGGGAGCTCCTACAATGAGCAGTTCTTC
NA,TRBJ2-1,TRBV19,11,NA,CASSIVNEQFF,TGTGCCAGTAGTATTGTAAATGAGCAGTTCTTC
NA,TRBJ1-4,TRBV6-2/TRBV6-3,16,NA,CASSPLGGGRGEKLFF,TGTGCCAGCAGCCCACTCGGGGGGGGGCGAGGTGAAAAACTGTTTTTT
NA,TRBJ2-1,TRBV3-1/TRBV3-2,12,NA,CASSSFRNEQFF,TGTGCCAGCAGCTCCTTTCGGAATGAGCAGTTCTTC
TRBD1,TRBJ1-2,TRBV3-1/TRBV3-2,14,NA,CASSQVDRENGYTF,TGTGCCAGCAGCCAAGTTGACAGGGAGAATGGCTACACCTTC
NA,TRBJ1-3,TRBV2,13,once,CASSEGPGNTIYF,TGTGCCAGCAGTGAGGGGCCTGGAAACACCATATATTTT
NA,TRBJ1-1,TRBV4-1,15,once,CASSQGWGLRTEAFF,TGCGCCAGCAGCCAAGGTTGGGGCCTGAGGACTGAAGCTTTCTTT
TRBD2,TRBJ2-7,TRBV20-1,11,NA,CSAAGDYEQYF,TGCAGTGCGGCGGGGGACTACGAGCAGTACTTC
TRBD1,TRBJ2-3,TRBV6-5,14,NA,CASRLTGGADTQYF,TGTGCCAGCAGACTGACAGGGGGCGCAGATACGCAGTATTTT
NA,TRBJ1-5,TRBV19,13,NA,CASSIVASQPQHF,TGTGCCAGTAGTATAGTAGCCAGCCAGCCCCAGCATTTT
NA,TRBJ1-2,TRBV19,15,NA,CASSVPSTRGYGYTF,TGTGCCAGTAGTGTACCGAGTACGCGGGGCTATGGCTACACCTTC
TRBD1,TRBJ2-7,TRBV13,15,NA,CASSRYGGQVYEQYF,TGTGCCAGCAGCCGGTATGGGGGACAGGTCTACGAGCAGTACTTC
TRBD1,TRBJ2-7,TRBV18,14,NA,CASSSGTGSYEQYF,TGTGCCAGCTCGTCCGGGACAGGGTCCTACGAGCAGTACTTC